This T cell receptor (beta chain) was documented in a study of shared clonotypes between healthy human individuals (dated by TCRdb to the early 2020s). Turning to the overall study: A couple of women and three men aged 18 to 49 years were included in the cohort. Per donor, three plates each were used for CD4 naive and CD4 memory, two for CD8 naive, and one for CD8 memory. Blood TCR repertoires of about 5 healthy adults were deeply sequenced to estimate repertoire size and the extent of clonotype sharing between individuals. To increase sequencing depth and limit assay-specific biases, TCR repertoire library preparation and sequencing were carried out by different laboratories using diverse techniques. Leukapheresis yielded between about 0.9 and 8.9 billion PBMCs per donor. Findings and caveats that apply to the study as a whole: When a few donors were compared, the shared fraction of clonotypes was about 5.4% for naive CD4, roughly 3.4% for naive CD8, 2.3% for memory CD4, and 0.35% to 0.4% for memory CD8. Sampling was limited to blood, and TCR repertoires in tissue likely differ from TCR repertoires in blood. Compared with non-shared clonotypes, the clonotypes found in all four sorted-subset donors had higher generation probabilities. Pairwise subsampling indicated that sequencing depth was expected to affect the degree of clonotype sharing among donors. Rarefaction of sorted-subset datasets indicated incomplete sequencing despite the large sequencing depth. Naive subsets generally had larger estimated clonotype richness than memory subsets did. Because the study included a small number of donors, the genetic and exposure-history diversity represented was limited.

Taken from the germline V gene (reference sequence), the CDR1 and CDR2 loops are MNHNY and SVGAGI. Here V drops 5 bases and J drops 1 base, and the junction holds 10 bases not matched to any gene. The CDR3 holds 16 amino acids from the cysteine to the phenylalanine. Only the CDR3 DNA stays, 48 bases, in frame from base 1. This clone was counted many times. Its target antigen remains unknown. Base qualities are missing; no much larger clone stands one base away. TCR CDR3 regions were amplified from genomic DNA by multiplex PCR using the deep immunoSEQ assay. Extracted genomic DNA from each cell subset was spread evenly across all wells of several immunoSEQ 96-well plates, with each plate serving as a replicate. For sorted subsets, roughly 200 ng of genomic DNA, equivalent to some 33,000 T cell genomes, went into each replicate PCR. The purified libraries were quantified using a Qubit 3.0 fluorometer, sized with a Bioanalyzer 2100, and then quantified again using the KAPA Library Quantification kit. A separate single-read 150-cycle Illumina NextSeq 550 flow cell was used to sequence each immunoSEQ 96-well plate. The authors' pipeline ran thus. Because the immunoSEQ output included only junctional sequences and no quality scores, the filtering could not be the same as the filtering used for full-length reads. Sequences were annotated with PyIR, a Python wrapper for IgBLAST v1.9, using IMGT germline references to assign V/J genes and CDR3. Reads with weak V/J assignments (E-value above 1e-6), missing CDR3, stop codons, out-of-frame junctions, or ambiguous translated residues were removed. V3J clonotypes were defined as sequences sharing an identical inferred V gene, J gene, and CDR3 amino acid sequence. Percentage overlap between repertoires was computed as shared unique clonotypes divided by the size of the smaller repertoire. RTK rarefaction, the Chao1 estimator, and Recon v2.1 estimates of unobserved clonotypes were used to assess repertoire richness. Generation probabilities were computed with OLGA for all TCRbeta clonotypes obtained by the gDNA method from several donors. Held by TCRdb, this immuneACCESS table contains in-frame sequences only and omits some clones. Under half of the omission traces to an unresolved V gene where checked; the cause of the rest is unknown. The D gene and trimming were derived from the DNA, and the V and J assignments and clone size from that table. Counted in this sample were 2 million to 2.5 million clones; 85% to 95% of them appeared once. Approximately 0.13% of the sample lies in the top ten.

The donors were healthy, HIV-negative adults with no recently reported acute infections or vaccinations. Every donor was a Caucasian adult residing in Nashville, Tennessee, USA. CD4+ T cells were enriched by magnetic negative selection; naive cells were then positively selected on CD45RA, and the negative fraction formed the memory subset. Blood was collected by leukapheresis, and PBMCs were isolated by Ficoll-Histopaque density gradient centrifugation and then cryopreserved in liquid nitrogen vapor phase. Purity and quantity of every magnetically sorted T cell population were checked by analytical flow cytometry. From each sorted fraction, genomic DNA was isolated and quantified by UV absorbance on a Nanodrop 2000c.

Sequencing was carried out using naive CD4+ T cells sorted from blood. The label giving this sample's cell subset or site can be read as: CD45RA+ positively selected. This receptor chain uses TRBV6-6 and TRBJ2-5, and TRBD1 aligns with 7 junction nucleotides. This receptor was identified in a man aged 18 to 30 in good health. The sequenced DNA is TGTGCCAGCAGTCTACAACTACAGGGGAGCCAAGAGACCCAGTACTTC. It codes for CASSLQLQGSQETQYF.